A single sample is the source of the 31 T cell receptor beta chains below, sequenced in a study of human T cells and chemical hapten exposure. The time point: patch test 2, 6 weeks after DPC sensitization. Specified treatment: therapeutic diphenylcyclopropenone sensitization with weekly scalp DPC. Each CDR3 protein gets one entry after TCRdb re-called the RACE reads with MiXCR. This table holds roughly 94,000 distinct CDR3 sequences, 9.3% found once. Source: whole blood, taken in connection with sensitization to the hapten diphenylcyclopropenone (DPC). These receptors all stem from a woman aged 40 to 50 with alopecia areata. Some clones in this sample may be carry-over from other donors' samples.

V and J are TRBV4-1 and TRBJ1-4; 7 nucleotides align to TRBD1. CDR1 is MGHRA, CDR2 YSYEKL, per germline. V dropped 1 base and J dropped 1; count of bases not matched to a gene: 0. The CDR3 has 15 residues. Here the CDR3 DNA reads TGCGCCAGCAGCCAAGGACAGGGAACTAATGAAAAACTGTTTTTT. Amino acids: CASSQGQGTNEKLFF.

This clonotype was observed at least ten times. This chain connects TRBV6-5 to TRBJ2-1, with a weak D call TRBD2 (5 bases). The CDR3 totals 16 residues. CDR1 MNHEY and CDR2 SVGAGI come from the germline V gene. Between the trimmed V and J ends, which lost 0 bases and 9 bases, there was a span of 18 bases. DNA of the CDR3: TGTGCCAGCAGTTACTCATCGGCGGGTAAGACCCCTGAGCAGTTCTTC. Amino acid sequence: CASSYSSAGKTPEQFF.

This chain links TRBV29-1 with TRBJ2-3, with D perhaps matching TRBD1 (5 bases). Germline V gene lookup returns CDR1 SQVTM and CDR2 ANQGSEA. The germline V and J ends were trimmed by 8 bases and 0 bases, with 15 bases remaining between them. This CDR3 is built from 14 residues. The CDR3 DNA is TGCAGCTCGGTAGGGGTCGGAAGCACAGATACGCAGTATTTT. Protein sequence: CSSVGVGSTDTQYF.

This clonotype was counted ten times or more. The rearrangement uses TRBV7-9 and TRBJ2-7, with a tentative D call TRBD2 (6 bases). Germline-derived CDR1 and CDR2 are SEHNR and FQNEAQ (reference sequence). CDR3 length equals 15 residues. Trimming left V 5 bases short and J 3 bases short, with 17 bases between. CDR3 in amino acids: CASSPLLSGDYEQYF. Written as DNA, the CDR3 is TGTGCCAGCAGCCCCCTCCTTTCGGGGGACTACGAGCAGTACTTC.

This clonotype has a count of ten or more. This chain links TRBV7-9 with TRBJ2-7; D could derive from TRBD1 or TRBD2 (7 bases each). V was pared by 7 bases and J by 9 bases, with 22 bases between. CDR1 is SEHNR, CDR2 FQNEAQ, per germline (reference sequence). The CDR3 has 14 amino acids. The CDR3 DNA reads TGTGCCAGCACCCCTTGGGGAGGGGGCGCCCGGCAGTACTTC. This translates into CASTPWGGGARQYF.

Only a few counts were recorded for this clonotype. This chain joins TRBV6-2 or TRBV6-3 and TRBJ2-5, with a tentative D call TRBD1 (6 bases). The CDR3 has 14 residues. The V end lost 6 bases, the J end lost 2 bases, and 13 bases lay between the germline ends. CDR1 and CDR2 from the germline V gene are MNHEY and SVGEGT. The CDR3 bases are TGTGCCAGCAGCTCGACAGGTCCACAAGAGACCCAGTACTTC. Translation: CASSSTGPQETQYF.

The sample holds a few counts of this clonotype. Written as DNA, the CDR3 is TGTGCCAGCAGTTTCCCCCCAGACAACACCGGGGAGCTGTTTTTT. It specifies CASSFPPDNTGELFF. This chain links TRBV12-3 or TRBV12-4 with TRBJ2-2; D call uncertain. The length of the CDR3 is 15 residues. V was pared by 3 bases and J by 2 bases, with 10 bases between.

CDR3 sequence: CSASMGAGGPAQYF. In DNA form, the CDR3 reads TGCAGTGCTTCAATGGGTGCGGGAGGGCCAGCGCAGTATTTT. The V and J genes are TRBV20-1 and TRBJ2-3; 9 bases are shared with TRBD2. The CDR3 contains 14 residues. CDR1 DFQATT and CDR2 SNEGSKA come from the germline V gene (reference sequence). V trimming: 5 bases; J trimming: 10 bases; junction bases outside the gene matches: 13.

CDR3 sequence: CASSSSSGSTRTGELFF. The CDR3 coding sequence is TGTGCCAGCAGCTCCTCTAGCGGGAGTACGAGAACCGGGGAGCTGTTTTTT. This rearrangement joins TRBV7-2 to TRBJ2-2, with 10 bases identical to TRBD2. The CDR3 is made up of 17 amino acids. Germline lookup yields CDR1 SGHTA and CDR2 FQGNSA. The V segment lost 4 bases and the J segment 5 bases; nucleotides outside the gene matches: 10.

This clonotype was detected many times. This chain links TRBV18 with TRBJ1-2; 8 bases agree with TRBD1. The CDR3 has 13 amino acids. Trimming at V came to 4 bases and at J to 3 bases, leaving 1 base not matched to a gene. Germline loops: CDR1 KGHSH, CDR2 LQKENI. The CDR3 region is CASSQDRDYGYTF. The DNA for the CDR3 is TGTGCCAGCTCACAGGACAGGGACTATGGCTACACCTTC. Using reference TRBV18 and TRBJ1-2 for the parts outside the CDR3, the full variable domain is NAGVMQNPRHLVRRRGQEARLRCSPMKGHSHVYWYRQLPEEGLKFMVYLQKENIIDESGMPKERFSAEFPKEGPSILRIQQVVRGDSAAYFCASSQDRDYGYTFGSGTRLTVV.

This clonotype occurred many times. V is TRBV3-1 and J is TRBJ2-1; perhaps TRBD2 as D (5 bases). Trimming took off 8 bases at V and 14 bases at J, with 19 bases between the two ends. Germline V gene data show CDR1 as LGHDT and CDR2 as YNNKEL (reference sequence). This CDR3 spans 12 amino acids. The CDR3 sequence is CASRNLREREFF. The CDR3 DNA reads TGTGCCAGCCGAAACCTCCGGGAAAGGGAGTTCTTC.

This clonotype was observed a few times. The chain couples TRBV12-3 or TRBV12-4 to TRBJ2-1; D may be TRBD1 (5 bases). The CDR3 length is 16 residues. V was pared by 5 bases and J by 0 bases, with 14 bases between. The CDR3 bases are TGTGCCAGCAGTGACCCAGGGTCAGGCTCCTACAATGAGCAGTTCTTC. The encoded protein is CASSDPGSGSYNEQFF.

This clonotype turned up a few times. CDR3 coding DNA: TGTGCCAGCAGAAACAGGGGGTCTGGCACAGATACGCAGTATTTT. Protein product: CASRNRGSGTDTQYF. The chain joins TRBV6-5 to TRBJ2-3, with 8 bases matching TRBD1. CDR1 and CDR2 (germline): MNHEY, SVGAGI. Trimming removed 6 bases from V and 1 base from J; junction bases left unmatched: 6. CDR3 length: 15 residues.

This clonotype was found many times. V usage is TRBV3-1 and J usage is TRBJ1-6; no firm D call. The germline V gene encodes CDR1 LGHDT and CDR2 YNNKEL (reference sequence). The V and J ends lost 0 bases and 10 bases respectively, with 7 bases between them. This CDR3 comprises 13 residues. CDR3 sequence reads: CASSQDRRSPLHF. The CDR3 nucleotides are TGTGCCAGCAGCCAAGACAGACGATCACCCCTCCACTTT.

V gene TRBV7-3 combines with J gene TRBJ2-2; 7 nucleotides align to TRBD1. The CDR3 covers 17 residues. The trim removed 4 bases at V and 1 base at J, leaving 9 bases unmatched. The V gene's germline CDR1 is SGHTA and CDR2 FQGTGA. CDR3 amino acids: CASSSYPTGLNTGELFF. As DNA, the CDR3 is TGTGCCAGCAGCTCTTACCCGACAGGGTTGAACACCGGGGAGCTGTTTTTT.

This clonotype was seen at least ten times. V usage is TRBV12-3 or TRBV12-4 and J usage is TRBJ2-1, with a weak D call TRBD1 (5 bases). V lost 2 bases, J lost 5 bases, and 13 bases lay in between. This CDR3 region has 15 residues. Written as DNA, the CDR3 is TGTGCCAGCAGTTTAATGAGCAGGGCCGACAATGAGCAGTTCTTC. Translating gives CASSLMSRADNEQFF.

This clonotype was seen many times. V is TRBV3-1 and J is TRBJ1-3, with D uncertain. Germline values: CDR1 LGHDT, CDR2 YNNKEL (reference sequence). CDR3 length: 13 residues. V was pared by 1 base and J by 4 bases, with 5 bases between. Written as DNA, the CDR3 is TGTGCCAGCAGCCAAGTTGGGGGAAACACCATATATTTT. Translating gives CASSQVGGNTIYF.

The chain carries TRBV9 and TRBJ2-1; D gene unclear. CDR1 is SGDLS, CDR2 YYNGEE, per germline. Between the trimmed V and J ends, which lost 4 bases and 3 bases, there was a span of 14 bases. This CDR3 comprises 15 residues. CDR3 in amino acids: CASSSGLSHYNEQFF. CDR3 bases: TGTGCCAGCAGCTCCGGGCTATCTCACTACAATGAGCAGTTCTTC.

V gene TRBV28 combines with J gene TRBJ2-7, with a weak D call TRBD1 (6 bases). Between the trimmed V and J ends, which lost 10 bases and 2 bases, there was a span of 27 bases. Germline values: CDR1 MDHEN, CDR2 SYDVKM. The CDR3 covers 17 residues. In nucleotides, the CDR3 is TGTGCCACTACGGACAGCGTCCACCGACTACTGACCTACGAGCAGTACTTC. As protein: CATTDSVHRLLTYEQYF.

This clonotype was seen repeatedly, ten times or more. The J gene is TRBJ1-5, the V gene TRBV28; D possibly corresponds to TRBD1 (6 bases). From germline, CDR1 is MDHEN and CDR2 SYDVKM. Trimming took off 3 bases at V and 1 base at J, with 13 bases between the two ends. CDR3 length equals 16 residues. This CDR3 reads CASSLIRGGSNQPQHF. The CDR3 DNA sequence: TGTGCCAGCAGTTTGATCAGGGGTGGGAGCAATCAGCCCCAGCATTTT.

This clonotype was observed a few times. V usage is TRBV11-3 and J usage is TRBJ2-1; 7 bases fit TRBD2. CDR1 is SGHNT, CDR2 YENEEA, per germline. Germline trimming cut 5 bases from V and 5 bases from J; bases unmatched to any gene: 6. The CDR3 runs to 14 residues. Written as DNA, the CDR3 is TGTGCCAGCAGCGTGGGACTAATGAACAATGAGCAGTTCTTC. Residues: CASSVGLMNNEQFF.

In its sample, this clonotype was seen many times. The J gene is TRBJ2-3, the V gene TRBV29-1; D may match TRBD1 or TRBD2 (5 bases each). The V end was cut by 7 bases, the J end by 1 base, with 12 bases between. The CDR3 totals 13 residues. The V gene's germline CDR1 is SQVTM and CDR2 ANQGSEA. CDR3 sequence: CSAGTPGTDTQYF. The DNA of the CDR3 is TGCAGCGCCGGGACCCCGGGCACAGATACGCAGTATTTT.

This chain links TRBV7-9 with TRBJ2-2, with no clear D. Germline V gene sequence: CDR1 SEHNR, CDR2 FQNEAQ (reference sequence). The CDR3 sequence is 12 residues long. The V end was cut by 2 bases, the J end by 9 bases, with 7 bases between. The CDR3 nucleotides are TGTGCCAGCAGCTTAAACCCCTGGGAGCTGTTTTTT. It encodes CASSLNPWELFF. The whole variable domain, remainder taken from reference TRBV7-9 and TRBJ2-2, is DTGVSQNPRHKITKRGQNVTFRCDPISEHNRLYWYRQTLGQGPEFLTYFQNEAQLEKSRLLSDRFSAERPKGSFSTLEIQRTEQGDSAMYLCASSLNPWELFFGEGSRLTVL.

This clonotype has a handful of counts. The J gene is TRBJ1-1, the V gene TRBV5-4; D gene ambiguous. Germline V CDR1 and CDR2: SGHNT, YYREEE (reference sequence). The CDR3 runs to 12 residues. V was cut by 0 bases and J by 6 bases, with 6 bases left in between. CDR3 DNA: TGTGCCAGCAGCTTGGAGTACTCTGAAGCTTTCTTT. Amino acid sequence: CASSLEYSEAFF. Supplemented by reference TRBV5-4 and TRBJ1-1, the full variable domain reads ETGVTQSPTHLIKTRGQQVTLRCSSQSGHNTVSWYQQALGQGPQFIFQYYREEENGRGNFPPRFSGLQFPNYSSELNVNALELDDSALYLCASSLEYSEAFFGQGTRLTVV.

Details on this clonotype: A much larger clone is a single base away; this may be a read error. The V gene is TRBV6-5, the J gene TRBJ2-1, with 8 bases that match TRBD2. Germline V gives CDR1 MNHEY, CDR2 SVGAGI. CDR3 length equals 16 residues. The CDR3 loop is CASSPRSGASCNEQFF. DNA for the CDR3: TGTGCCAGCAGTCCTCGTAGCGGGGCCTCCTGCAATGAGCAGTTCTTC.

This clonotype was counted many times. This sequence joins TRBV28 and TRBJ2-1, with 9 bases fitting TRBD2. Germline V CDR1 and CDR2: MDHEN, SYDVKM. The CDR3 totals 14 residues. V dropped 5 bases and J dropped 2; count of bases not matched to a gene: 1. CDR3 region: CASSIAGAYNEQFF. CDR3 DNA: TGTGCCAGCAGTATAGCGGGAGCCTACAATGAGCAGTTCTTC.

This clonotype was seen ten or more times. J is TRBJ2-2 and V is TRBV12-3 or TRBV12-4, with a weak D call TRBD2 (6 bases). V lost 8 bases, J lost 3 bases, and 13 bases lay in between. The CDR3 sequence is 14 residues long. In nucleotides, the CDR3 is TGTGCCAGCGTAACAGGCGGGGACACCGGGGAGCTGTTTTTT. Translated, it gives CASVTGGDTGELFF.

This clonotype has ten or more counts. CDR3 in DNA: TGTGCCAGCTCACCAGACAGGGGACAGTACGAGCAGTACTTC. Translating it yields CASSPDRGQYEQYF. This chain uses TRBV18 with TRBJ2-7, with 8 bases fitting TRBD1. The CDR3 contains 14 residues. J gave up 4 bases and V 2 bases, and 4 bases lay outside the gene matches. Germline assignment: CDR1 KGHSH and CDR2 LQKENI.

In its sample, this clonotype was seen a few times. J is TRBJ2-2 and V is TRBV7-2; tentatively, D is TRBD2 (5 bases). Trimming removed 5 bases at V and 7 bases at J, with 11 bases between. The germline V gene encodes CDR1 SGHTA and CDR2 FQGNSA. The CDR3 loop spans 13 amino acids. The chain's CDR3 is CASSRVTSGELFF. The CDR3 DNA reads as TGTGCCAGCAGCCGAGTCACTAGCGGGGAGCTGTTTTTT.

The chain couples TRBV20-1 to TRBJ2-5; 8 bases are shared with TRBD1. The V gene end was trimmed by 0 bases and the J gene end by 5 bases; junction bases not matched to a gene: 8. This CDR3 comprises 15 residues. The germline V gene encodes CDR1 DFQATT and CDR2 SNEGSKA (reference sequence). CDR3 in DNA: TGCAGTGCTAGAGATGCAGGGGGCGGGTTGGAGACCCAGTACTTC. Its translation: CSARDAGGGLETQYF.

This clonotype was observed a handful of times. This sequence joins TRBV25-1 and TRBJ2-3; D is undetermined. The CDR3 runs to 14 residues. Trimming cost V 4 bases and J 1 base, with 9 bases left between them. CDR1 and CDR2 from the germline V gene are MGHDK and SYGVNS. DNA for the CDR3: TGTGCCAGCAGTGGCCGGTCAGGCACAGATACGCAGTATTTT. Translation gives CASSGRSGTDTQYF. Full variable domain (missing parts from reference TRBV25-1 and TRBJ2-3): EADIYQTPRYLVIGTGKKITLECSQTMGHDKMYWYQQDPGMELHLIHYSYGVNSTEKGDLSSESTVSRIRTEHFPLTLESARPSHTSQYLCASSGRSGTDTQYFGPGTRLTVL.